This T cell receptor beta chain stems from a study of regulatory T cells in long-lasting Graves disease. This clonotype has only a few counts. In building TCR beta libraries, iRepertoire HTBI primers were used together with Arm-PCR of CDR3 regions. TCRdb redid the calling of the multiplex PCR reads with MiXCR, one entry per CDR3 protein. Of about 290,000 distinct CDR3 sequences in the sample, more than 20% were seen once. This CDR3 comprises 17 residues. Germline V gene lookup returns CDR1 SEHNR and CDR2 FQNEAQ (reference sequence). The trim removed 8 bases at V and 0 bases at J, leaving 10 bases unmatched. The time point denotes: persistent/refractory GD, antithyroid drugs over 5 years with positive TRAb. The TCR library was made from RNA that had been extracted from PBMCs in TRIzol. A blood draw put 8.5 to 10 milliliters of peripheral blood into EDTA tubes.

This rearrangement joins TRBV7-9 to TRBJ2-7; 13 positions match TRBD2. The source is a female donor with Graves disease. The sample in question was peripheral blood mononuclear cells (PBMCs), obtained when the disease was refractory, from a patient treated with antithyroid drugs. DNA for the CDR3: TGTGCCAGCTCCAGAGGGGGACTAGCGGGAAGCTCCTACGAGCAGTACTTC. Protein product: CASSRGGLAGSSYEQYF. Based on the CDR3 plus reference TRBV7-9 and TRBJ2-7, the full variable domain is DTGVSQNPRHKITKRGQNVTFRCDPISEHNRLYWYRQTLGQGPEFLTYFQNEAQLEKSRLLSDRFSAERPKGSFSTLEIQRTEQGDSAMYLCASSRGGLAGSSYEQYFGPGTRLTVT.